This TCR beta chain was identified in a study of T cells in Graves' hyperthyroidism and ophthalmopathy. Study-wide points: Among clonotypes expanded in thyroid above 0.001, most were also found in blood. With a median lead of 6.5 months before onset, the model predicted ophthalmopathy.

About this clonotype itself: Its antigen is still unknown.

Authors of the study amplified TCR beta CDR3 regions from RNA transcripts. The HTBI set primed first-round TCR CDR3 RT-PCR. One entry per CDR3 protein, called by TCRdb with MiXCR from the multiplex PCR reads. The sample contains roughly 380,000 distinct CDR3 sequences, approximately 14% of which appear only once. V gave up 3 bases and J gave up 1 base; unmatched junction bases: 9. The CDR3 has 17 residues. Germline-derived CDR1 and CDR2 are ENHRY and SYGVKD. The clonotype originates from a woman aged 55-69 years with Graves' hyperthyroidism. The rearrangement links TRBV10-3 to TRBJ2-3; TRBD2 matches 8 bases. The specimen was blood. CDR3 in amino acids: CAISDPVAGTGTDTQYF. The CDR3 DNA sequence: TGTGCCATCAGTGATCCCGTAGCGGGAACGGGCACAGATACGCAGTATTTT.